The 12 T cell receptor beta chains listed next were all sequenced from one sample in a study of blood T cell repertoires in COVID-19. Clones were read by immunoSEQ multiplex PCR, and TCRdb kept only the in-frame ones, dropping some. This repertoire shows approximately 160,000 clones, around 83% found once; its top ten account for approximately 7.1%. The sample taken for sequencing was peripheral blood. These receptor sequences come from a woman aged 45-65 years in a cohort sampled during active or convalescent COVID-19.

The chain is built from TRBV30 and TRBJ1-5; 7 bases agree with TRBD1. V was clipped by 0 bases and J by 5 bases; unmatched bases: 7. The CDR3 length is 15 residues. From germline, CDR1 is GTSNPN and CDR2 SVGIG (reference sequence). In DNA form, the CDR3 reads TGTGCCTGGAGTGTGGGGCAGGGGGACTATCAGCCCCAGCATTTT. This gives the protein CAWSVGQGDYQPQHF. Complete variable domain (other parts from reference TRBV30 and TRBJ1-5): SQTIHQWPATLVQPVGSPLSLECTVEGTSNPNLYWYRQAAGRGLQLLFYSVGIGQISSEVPQNLSASRPQDRQFILSSKKLLLSDSGFYLCAWSVGQGDYQPQHFGDGTRLSIL.

CDR3 sequence reads: CASTPGGGIAYNEQFF. CDR3 sequence (DNA): TGTGCCAGCACCCCAGGCGGGGGGATCGCCTACAATGAGCAGTTCTTC. This chain links TRBV5-4 with TRBJ2-1; 8 bases line up with TRBD2. Germline CDR1 SGHNT, CDR2 YYREEE (reference sequence). V shed 6 bases and J 2 bases; nucleotides not matched to a gene: 10. The CDR3 runs to 16 residues.

The chain couples TRBV6-6 to TRBJ2-1; 10 bases are shared with TRBD1. J gave up 4 bases and V 5 bases, and 5 bases lay outside the gene matches. Germline CDR1 is MNHNY and CDR2 is SVGAGI (reference sequence). The length of the CDR3 is 15 residues. The CDR3: CASSDRGPQYNEQFF. Here the CDR3 DNA reads TGTGCCAGCAGTGACAGGGGGCCCCAATACAATGAGCAGTTCTTC.

This sequence joins TRBV6-2 or TRBV6-3 and TRBJ1-1, with 8 bases matching TRBD1. Trimming cost V 5 bases and J 8 bases; bases outside gene matches: 10. The CDR3 runs 14 residues. From germline, CDR1 is MNHEY and CDR2 SVGEGT. CDR3 amino acids: CASSPWTGREEAFF. CDR3 in DNA: TGTGCCAGCAGTCCGTGGACAGGGAGAGAGGAAGCTTTCTTT.

This chain links TRBV5-1 with TRBJ2-1; TRBD2 aligns across 9 bases. Germline V gives CDR1 SGHRS, CDR2 YFSETQ. Trimming removed 4 bases from V and 3 bases from J; junction bases left unmatched: 8. The CDR3 runs to 16 residues. CDR3 amino acids: CASSAERGAFYNEQFF. The CDR3 nucleotides read TGCGCCAGCAGCGCGGAGCGGGGGGCCTTCTACAATGAGCAGTTCTTC.

The rearrangement links TRBV2 to TRBJ2-2; maybe TRBD1 (5 bases). This CDR3 spans 14 amino acids. Germline loops: CDR1 SNHLY, CDR2 FYNNEI. Trimming left V 5 bases short and J 2 bases short, with 9 bases between. In DNA form, the CDR3 reads TGTGCCAGCAGTAGGCAGGGTAACACCGGGGAGCTGTTTTTT. Translation: CASSRQGNTGELFF.

The rearrangement joins TRBV15 to TRBJ1-4; D is undetermined. The CDR3 is 11 residues long. Germline V gene data show CDR1 as LNHNV and CDR2 as YYDKDF (reference sequence). V shed 6 bases and J shed 6 bases, with 5 bases lying between them. CDR3 in DNA: TGTGCCACCAGGGGAGATGAAAAACTGTTTTTT. Protein sequence: CATRGDEKLFF.

The gene calls are TRBV6-2 or TRBV6-3 and TRBJ2-1, with 7 nucleotides matching TRBD1. This CDR3 is built from 14 residues. After removal of 6 bases from V and 4 bases from J, the junction contained 6 bases not matched to a gene. Germline V gene sequence: CDR1 MNHEY, CDR2 SVGEGT. The CDR3 loop reads CASSDGTEYNEQFF. CDR3 coding DNA: TGTGCCAGCAGCGACGGGACAGAGTACAATGAGCAGTTCTTC.

V gene TRBV27 combines with J gene TRBJ1-2; the D gene is possibly TRBD1 (6 bases). The CDR3 is 14 residues long. The germline CDR1 and CDR2 sequences are MNHEY and SMNVEV (reference sequence). The V end was cut by 1 base, the J end by 7 bases, with 13 bases between. CDR3 residues: CASSLFGGAGGYTF. DNA of the CDR3: TGTGCCAGCAGTTTATTCGGGGGGGCGGGTGGCTACACCTTC.

V is TRBV6-2 or TRBV6-3 and J is TRBJ1-1; a possible D gene is TRBD1 (5 bases). The CDR3 contains 13 residues. V lost 2 bases to trimming and J lost 11 bases, with 15 bases between them. Germline assignment: CDR1 MNHEY and CDR2 SVGEGT. Here the CDR3 reads CASSYGRATEAFF. CDR3 bases: TGTGCCAGCAGTTACGGCAGGGCGACCGAGGCTTTCTTT.

The rearrangement joins TRBV7-3 to TRBJ2-3, with 8 bases identical to TRBD2. With 1 base clipped from V and 1 base from J, the junction kept 7 bases outside the gene matches. This CDR3 is built from 17 residues. Germline V gene data show CDR1 as SGHTA and CDR2 as FQGTGA. This CDR3 reads CASSLSPPAGGTDTQYF. The CDR3 nucleotides are TGTGCCAGCAGCTTAAGTCCCCCAGCGGGGGGCACAGATACGCAGTATTTT.

The V call is TRBV11-1, the J call TRBJ2-1; TRBD2 matches 12 bases. Germline V lookup: CDR1 SGHAT, CDR2 FQDESV (reference sequence). V lost 5 bases, J lost 6 bases, and 8 bases stayed unmatched. The length of the CDR3 is 16 residues. CDR3 nucleotides: TGTGCCAGCAGCGCTCGGACTAGCGGGGAATCCAATGAGCAGTTCTTC. Translation gives CASSARTSGESNEQFF.